The T cell receptor beta chain described here comes from a study of CD8+CD57+ T cells in acquired aplastic anemia. Background on the study: Sorted CD4+ and CD8+ cells yielded roughly 3 ug of DNA on average. General observations from the study: There were fewer than 35 CD8+ CDR3 sequences that occurred in both patients and controls.

V was pared by 5 bases and J by 3 bases, with 7 bases of the junction left unmatched. The CDR3 contains 15 residues. Germline assignment: CDR1 LGHNA and CDR2 YNFKEQ. Concerning this clonotype: As yet, its antigen is unknown.

TCR beta VDJ combinations and CDR3 sequences were profiled from genomic DNA. TCRdb ran MiXCR on the reads and lists one entry per CDR3 protein. The sample holds 200,000 to 250,000 distinct CDR3 sequences; almost 35% are singletons and the top ten take approximately 1.2%. The sequence was collected from a human donor in good health, serving as a control. The chain has TRBV4-2 and TRBJ1-3; 7 bases map to TRBD1. Sequenced: sorted CD4+, CD8+, or CD8+CD57+ T cells (not recorded which) from PBMCs. The CDR3 spells CASSSSTGHGNTIYF. Here the CDR3 DNA reads TGTGCCAGCAGCTCATCGACAGGGCATGGAAACACCATATATTTT.